Each of the 31 T cell receptor beta chains below was sequenced from the same sample in a study of OX40 agonist ivuxolimab in advanced cancers. Generated by immunoSEQ multiplex PCR, the TCRdb table keeps only in-frame clones and is missing some. Counted here are more than 35,000 clones, roughly nine tenths occurring once; the ten biggest clones make up about 43%. The source material was CD4+ or CD8+ T cells sorted from blood, sampled in a trial of the OX40 agonist ivuxolimab. Receptors were obtained from an adult with an advanced solid tumor such as melanoma, head and neck, liver or kidney cancer.

This chain joins TRBV27 and TRBJ1-2, with TRBD1 as a possible D gene (6 bases). The CDR3 extends over 11 amino acids. V was pared by 10 bases and J by 8 bases, with 14 bases between. Germline CDR1 is MNHEY and CDR2 is SMNVEV (reference sequence). CDR3 sequence (DNA): TGTGCCACCCAAAACAGGGTCGGCTACACCTTC. This gives the protein CATQNRVGYTF.

V and J are TRBV14 and TRBJ2-2, with TRBD2 matching 7 bases. Germline-derived CDR1 and CDR2 are SGHDN and FVKESK. The CDR3 is 14 amino acids. V lost 5 bases and J lost 5; bases outside the gene matches: 5. In nucleotides, the CDR3 is TGTGCCAGCAGCTCCCTGGGGGGGACCGGGGAGCTGTTTTTT. This encodes CASSSLGGTGELFF.

The chain uses TRBV28 and TRBJ2-1; TRBD2 agrees at 7 bases. The ends lost 4 bases at V and 9 bases at J; junction bases unmatched: 15. Germline V lookup: CDR1 MDHEN, CDR2 SYDVKM. The CDR3 runs to 16 residues. The CDR3 region is CASSSLTSEVRTEQFF. In DNA, the CDR3 is TGTGCCAGCAGTTCGCTAACTAGCGAGGTTAGGACTGAGCAGTTCTTC.

The chain combines TRBV7-9 with TRBJ1-3, with a weak D call TRBD1 (5 bases). V dropped 5 bases and J dropped 2 bases, with 13 bases sitting between them. Germline V gene lookup returns CDR1 SEHNR and CDR2 FQNEAQ (reference sequence). The CDR3 runs 15 residues. CDR3 DNA sequence: TGTGCCAGCAGCCTGGGGGGGGATGCTGGAAACACCATATATTTT. This encodes CASSLGGDAGNTIYF.

Only one count was recorded for this clone. The DNA for the CDR3 is TGTGCCAGCAGTTACCCCGGGGAACTCAATGAGCAGTTCTTC. Residues: CASSYPGELNEQFF. This chain uses TRBV27 with TRBJ2-1; maybe TRBD2 (5 bases). CDR1 and CDR2 from the germline V gene are MNHEY and SMNVEV (reference sequence). This CDR3 contains 14 residues. The V end was cut by 4 bases, the J end by 6 bases, with 13 bases between.

The gene calls are TRBV28 and TRBJ2-7; 9 bases fit TRBD1. Germline values: CDR1 MDHEN, CDR2 SYDVKM. The CDR3 consists of 14 residues. The V segment lost 3 bases and the J segment 7 bases; nucleotides outside the gene matches: 7. The CDR3 DNA sequence: TGTGCCAGCAGTTTGGGGGACAGGGTTAAAGAGCAGTACTTC. Residues: CASSLGDRVKEQYF.

DNA of the CDR3: TGTGCCAGCAGTTTATCAGCCGGGACAGGTCCAGATACGCAGTATTTT. Protein sequence: CASSLSAGTGPDTQYF. The V call is TRBV27, the J call TRBJ2-3; TRBD1 matches 8 bases. CDR3 size: 16 residues. The V gene's germline CDR1 is MNHEY and CDR2 SMNVEV (reference sequence). With V trimmed by 0 bases and J by 4 bases, 6 bases remained unmatched.

J is TRBJ2-5 and V is TRBV10-3, with 7 bases lining up with TRBD1. Germline trimming cut 2 bases from V and 2 bases from J; bases unmatched to any gene: 5. There are 15 residues in the CDR3. CDR1 ENHRY and CDR2 SYGVKD come from the germline V gene. The chain's CDR3 is CAISETGVVQETQYF. The CDR3 coding sequence is TGTGCCATCAGTGAGACAGGGGTGGTACAAGAGACCCAGTACTTC.

The rearrangement joins TRBV4-1 to TRBJ2-7; 7 bases align to TRBD1. The J segment lost 1 base and the V segment lost 3 bases, leaving 3 bases of the junction unmatched. Germline V gene lookup returns CDR1 MGHRA and CDR2 YSYEKL. The CDR3 length is 14 residues. Here the CDR3 DNA reads TGCGCCAGCAGCCATAGGGGGCAGTCCTACGAGCAGTACTTC. Protein: CASSHRGQSYEQYF.

J is TRBJ2-7 and V is TRBV28; D may correspond to TRBD1 or TRBD2 (5 bases each). This CDR3 has 14 residues. Germline CDR1 is MDHEN and CDR2 is SYDVKM. The V and J ends lost 7 bases and 0 bases respectively, with 13 bases between them. The CDR3 region is CASTKTEGSYEQYF. CDR3 sequence (DNA): TGTGCCAGCACCAAGACAGAGGGCTCCTACGAGCAGTACTTC.

This clone was recorded a few times. The chain has TRBV6-5 and TRBJ2-7; D unclear. Looked up from germline, CDR1 is MNHEY and CDR2 is SVGAGI. The CDR3 length is 11 residues. V was trimmed by 6 bases and J by 3 bases, leaving 6 bases between them. The CDR3 here is CASRSDYEQYF. The CDR3 nucleotides are TGTGCCAGCAGGTCCGACTACGAGCAGTACTTC.

This chain connects TRBV28 to TRBJ2-3; the D is unclear. This CDR3 has 14 residues. With 6 bases removed from V and 3 bases from J, the gap between germline ends came to 13 bases. Germline values: CDR1 MDHEN, CDR2 SYDVKM. Here the CDR3 DNA reads TGTGCCAGCAGCTATACCATAGGTACAGATACGCAGTATTTT. Translation gives CASSYTIGTDTQYF.

The V and J genes are TRBV6-5 and TRBJ1-2; D ambiguous. Germline CDR1 and CDR2: MNHEY and SVGAGI. The V gene lost 8 bases and the J gene lost 3 bases, with 13 bases spanning the gap. The CDR3 runs to 13 residues. The CDR3 nucleotides read TGTGCCAGCGCAGCTAAAGATTACTATGGCTACACCTTC. Its translation is CASAAKDYYGYTF.

This clone came up once. The CDR3 coding sequence is TGTGCCAGCAGTTACTCGGGCTATCAGGATGGCTACACCTTC. It codes for CASSYSGYQDGYTF. This rearrangement joins TRBV6-5 to TRBJ1-2; no reliable D call. V gave up 0 bases and J gave up 6 bases, with 11 bases separating them. Germline CDR1 is MNHEY and CDR2 is SVGAGI. The CDR3 totals 14 residues.

The V gene is TRBV10-3, the J gene TRBJ2-1; TRBD2 matches at 7 bases. The CDR3 sequence is 11 residues long. V shed 9 bases and J 6 bases; nucleotides not matched to a gene: 2. CDR1 and CDR2 from the germline V gene are ENHRY and SYGVKD. The CDR3 region has the DNA TGTGCCATGGGGACTACCAATGAGCAGTTCTTC. Protein: CAMGTTNEQFF.

This chain's CDR3 is CASTSFGGGPQWIQFF. The DNA for the CDR3 is TGTGCCAGCACCTCCTTTGGGGGCGGTCCCCAGTGGATCCAGTTCTTC. The chain links TRBV11-2 to TRBJ2-1; D possibly corresponds to TRBD1 (6 bases). Trimming shortened V by 7 bases and J by 13 bases, and 29 bases separated the two germline ends. This CDR3 contains 16 residues. Germline V gene data show CDR1 as SGHAT and CDR2 as FQNNGV.

This clone was recorded only once. The junction does not match germline at one end; this may be a read error. The CDR3 DNA is TGCGCCAGCAGCCAAGATAGATGGACGGCGAACACCGGGGAGCTGTTTTTT. Translating gives CASSQDRWTANTGELFF. The chain employs TRBV11-2 and TRBJ2-2, with D uncertain. Germline CDR1 reads SGHAT; CDR2 reads FQNNGV. This CDR3 has 17 residues.

V usage is TRBV25-1 and J usage is TRBJ2-7; 8 positions agree with TRBD1. CDR3 length: 13 amino acids. From germline, CDR1 is MGHDK and CDR2 SYGVNS. The trim removed 3 bases at V and 4 bases at J, leaving 2 bases unmatched. CDR3 bases: TGTGCCAGCAGTGACAGGGGGCTGTACGAGCAGTACTTC. Residues: CASSDRGLYEQYF.

This clone was detected only once. At one boundary the junction diverges from the germline segment, which might be a read error. The V call is TRBV13, the J call TRBJ1-1; maybe TRBD1 (5 bases). The CDR3 consists of 14 residues. The germline CDR1 and CDR2 sequences are PRHDT and FYEKMQ (reference sequence). The CDR3 nucleotides read TGTGCCAGCAGCCTAGGGGCGAGTAAGACTGAAGCTTTCTTT. Translating it yields CASSLGASKTEAFF.

As regards this clone: Sequence at one end of the junction differs from germline and may be a read error. The rearrangement links TRBV29-1 to TRBJ2-3; TRBD2 matches 14 bases. Per germline, CDR1 SQVTM and CDR2 ANQGSEA. The CDR3 length is 15 residues. CDR3 loop: CSFEVGTSGGDTQYF. The CDR3 region has the DNA TGCAGCTTTGAGGTTGGGACTAGCGGGGGAGATACGCAGTATTTT.

CDR3 in amino acids: CASSFASGGPNTGELFF. CDR3 nucleotides: TGTGCCAGCAGCTTTGCTAGCGGGGGGCCAAACACCGGGGAGCTGTTTTTT. The gene calls are TRBV13 and TRBJ2-2; 11 bases match TRBD2. J lost 2 bases, V lost 3 bases, and 5 bases had no gene match. This CDR3 contains 17 residues. Germline lookup yields CDR1 PRHDT and CDR2 FYEKMQ (reference sequence).

The DNA for the CDR3 is TGTGCCAGCAGCTGGGGGATCCCGAACACTGAAGCTTTCTTT. Encoded protein: CASSWGIPNTEAFF. This rearrangement joins TRBV14 to TRBJ1-1; D is possibly TRBD1 (5 bases). Between the trimmed V and J ends, which lost 5 bases and 1 base, there was a span of 11 bases. CDR3 length equals 14 residues. Germline V gives CDR1 SGHDN, CDR2 FVKESK.

This chain uses TRBV2 with TRBJ2-3; 11 positions agree with TRBD2. This CDR3 spans 18 amino acids. The V and J ends lost 2 bases and 1 base, in that order; junction bases with no gene match: 8. Germline V gene sequence: CDR1 SNHLY, CDR2 FYNNEI. The CDR3, as DNA: TGTGCCAGCAGTGAAATCTCGGGACTAGCGGAACGCACAGATACGCAGTATTTT. Its translation is CASSEISGLAERTDTQYF.

The rearrangement joins TRBV7-2 to TRBJ2-7; D remains ambiguous. Germline loops: CDR1 SGHTA, CDR2 FQGNSA. The V end was cut by 1 base, the J end by 3 bases, with 10 bases between. The CDR3 contains 14 residues. The chain's CDR3 is CASSLVGQFYEQYF. CDR3 DNA sequence: TGTGCCAGCAGCTTAGTAGGTCAGTTCTACGAGCAGTACTTC. Based on the CDR3 plus reference TRBV7-2 and TRBJ2-7, the full variable domain is GAGVSQSPSNKVTEKGKDVELRCDPISGHTALYWYRQSLGQGLEFLIYFQGNSAPDKSGLPSDRFSAERTGGSVSTLTIQRTQQEDSAVYLCASSLVGQFYEQYFGPGTRLTVT.

In its sample, this clone was seen once. This chain uses TRBV10-3 with TRBJ2-7, with D perhaps matching TRBD1 or TRBD2 (5 bases each). The CDR3 runs 11 residues. The V and J ends lost 10 bases and 4 bases respectively, with 11 bases between them. Germline values: CDR1 ENHRY, CDR2 SYGVKD. Written as DNA, the CDR3 is TGTGCCACCGGGGACGGATACGAGCAGTACTTC. Translated: CATGDGYEQYF.

This sequence joins TRBV29-1 and TRBJ2-1; 16 nucleotides line up with TRBD2. J lost 3 bases, V lost 6 bases, and 8 bases had no gene match. The CDR3 is made up of 17 amino acids. The germline V gene has CDR1 SQVTM and CDR2 ANQGSEA. This CDR3 reads CSVEGLAGGTVYNEQFF. The CDR3 DNA sequence: TGCAGCGTCGAGGGACTAGCGGGGGGGACGGTCTACAATGAGCAGTTCTTC.

The CDR3 is CAWGTGESLVYEQYF. DNA of the CDR3: TGTGCCTGGGGGACAGGGGAAAGTTTGGTGTACGAGCAGTACTTC. The chain couples TRBV30 to TRBJ2-7; the match to TRBD1 covers 10 bases. Trimming took 5 bases from V and 4 from J; bases not matched to a gene: 11. Germline values: CDR1 GTSNPN, CDR2 SVGIG (reference sequence). The length of the CDR3 is 15 residues. The whole variable domain, filled in from reference TRBV30 and TRBJ2-7, reads SQTIHQWPATLVQPVGSPLSLECTVEGTSNPNLYWYRQAAGRGLQLLFYSVGIGQISSEVPQNLSASRPQDRQFILSSKKLLLSDSGFYLCAWGTGESLVYEQYFGPGTRLTVT.

The chain links TRBV7-9 to TRBJ2-2; maybe TRBD2 (7 bases). The CDR3 sequence is 17 residues long. With 4 bases removed from V and 0 bases from J, the gap between germline ends came to 15 bases. Germline assignment: CDR1 SEHNR and CDR2 FQNEAQ (reference sequence). The CDR3 is CASSSITGGTNTGELFF. The CDR3 DNA sequence: TGTGCCAGCAGCTCCATTACGGGGGGCACGAACACCGGGGAGCTGTTTTTT.

CDR3 DNA: TGTGCCAGTAGTATACATAGCGGGGGGACCGAGACCCAGTACTTC. Amino acids: CASSIHSGGTETQYF. The rearrangement joins TRBV19 to TRBJ2-5; 10 bases are a match to TRBD2. The germline V gene has CDR1 LNHDA and CDR2 SQIVND (reference sequence). V trimming: 2 bases; J trimming: 5 bases; junction bases outside the gene matches: 5. The CDR3 totals 15 residues.

The chain combines TRBV28 with TRBJ2-5; 9 bases are shared with TRBD2. CDR1 is MDHEN, CDR2 SYDVKM, per germline. The CDR3 is made up of 16 amino acids. V shed 4 bases, J shed 5 bases, and the junction held 11 bases outside the gene matches. The CDR3 region is CASSSEASGERETQYF. The CDR3 coding sequence is TGTGCCAGCAGTTCCGAGGCTAGCGGGGAGAGGGAGACCCAGTACTTC.

The chain uses TRBV27 and TRBJ2-7, with D unclear. Germline-derived CDR1 and CDR2 are MNHEY and SMNVEV (reference sequence). Trimming stripped 0 bases from V and 3 bases from J, with 9 bases between. The CDR3 has 14 residues. The CDR3 DNA is TGTGCCAGCAGTTTATCGAGGAAGGGCTACGAGCAGTACTTC. Protein: CASSLSRKGYEQYF.